What follows are 11 T cell receptor beta chains derived from one specimen sequenced in a study of CD8 T cells in ankylosing spondylitis. TCRdb reanalysed the 5' RACE reads using MiXCR and keeps one entry per CDR3 protein. This sample has 130,000 or so distinct CDR3 sequences; about 6.4% occur once, and the top ten carry more than 10%. Sequencing was performed on blood, either unsorted or a sorted T cell fraction (not recorded which). Receptor source: a male donor with ankylosing spondylitis or in good health (not recorded which).

This clonotype was seen ten or more times. The J gene is TRBJ2-7, the V gene TRBV5-1; D perhaps matches TRBD1 (6 bases). CDR3 length equals 15 residues. Trimming pared 0 bases from V and 7 bases from J, leaving 17 bases between. The V gene's germline CDR1 is SGHRS and CDR2 YFSETQ. The CDR3 loop is CASSLGGQRNWEQYF. The CDR3 DNA is TGCGCCAGCAGCTTGGGTGGACAGAGAAATTGGGAGCAGTACTTC.

This clonotype was counted ten times or more. The rearrangement links TRBV27 to TRBJ2-2; the match to TRBD2 covers 13 bases. The CDR3 contains 18 residues. CDR1 and CDR2 from the germline V gene are MNHEY and SMNVEV (reference sequence). V trimming: 4 bases; J trimming: 3 bases; junction bases outside the gene matches: 8. This CDR3 reads CASSSPGLAGVHTGELFF. DNA of the CDR3: TGTGCCAGCAGTTCCCCTGGACTAGCGGGAGTCCACACCGGGGAGCTGTTTTTT.

This clonotype was counted many times. The V and J genes are TRBV6-5 and TRBJ2-3, with D possibly being TRBD2 (5 bases). CDR1 MNHEY and CDR2 SVGAGI come from the germline V gene. V was shortened by 2 bases and J by 8 bases, with 23 bases between the two germline ends. The CDR3 length is 17 residues. The CDR3 nucleotides are TGTGCCAGCAGTTACACTTGGGGAAACCTGGCCGGAGGTACGCAGTATTTT. Translation: CASSYTWGNLAGGTQYF.

The sample holds many counts of this clonotype. This sequence joins TRBV20-1 and TRBJ2-3, with D unclear. Trimming stripped 2 bases from V and 7 bases from J, with 16 bases between. There are 14 residues in the CDR3. Germline V CDR1 and CDR2: DFQATT, SNEGSKA (reference sequence). CDR3 nucleotides: TGCAGTGCTAGACCACGTAGCTGGATTAATACGCAGTATTTT. This sequence encodes CSARPRSWINTQYF.

This clonotype was counted ten times or more. The chain carries TRBV18 and TRBJ2-7; TRBD1 agrees at 11 bases. The CDR3 runs to 14 residues. Per germline, CDR1 KGHSH and CDR2 LQKENI. The J segment lost 4 bases and the V segment lost 2 bases, leaving 1 base of the junction unmatched. CDR3 amino acids: CASSPGQGAYEQYF. The CDR3 DNA reads as TGTGCCAGCTCACCAGGACAGGGGGCGTACGAGCAGTACTTC.

This clonotype was counted at least ten times. V usage is TRBV2 and J usage is TRBJ2-1; maybe TRBD2 (5 bases). CDR3 length: 18 residues. Germline V gene lookup returns CDR1 SNHLY and CDR2 FYNNEI. Trimming cost V 3 bases and J 5 bases, with 23 bases left between them. This CDR3 reads CASSDGVGFAGPNNEQFF. In nucleotides, the CDR3 is TGTGCCAGCAGTGATGGGGTCGGGTTCGCGGGCCCGAACAATGAGCAGTTCTTC.

This clonotype has a count of ten or more. The chain links TRBV5-1 to TRBJ2-7, with 12 bases identical to TRBD2. V shed 0 bases, J shed 6 bases, and the junction held 1 base outside the gene matches. CDR1 and CDR2 from the germline V gene are SGHRS and YFSETQ. The CDR3 consists of 14 residues. Here the CDR3 reads CASSLEGLAGEQYF. The DNA of the CDR3 is TGCGCCAGCAGCTTGGAGGGACTAGCGGGCGAGCAGTACTTC.

This clonotype was found many times. The V gene is TRBV20-1, the J gene TRBJ1-5; D gene unclear. Between the trimmed V and J ends, which lost 0 bases and 0 bases, there was a span of 9 bases. Per germline, CDR1 DFQATT and CDR2 SNEGSKA (reference sequence). The CDR3 runs 15 residues. The CDR3 bases are TGCAGTGCTAGAGAGAAAGCTTATAGCAATCAGCCCCAGCATTTT. It encodes CSAREKAYSNQPQHF.

In this sample, this clonotype turned up many times. Since a much larger clone is just one base distant, this may be a read error. The V and J genes are TRBV5-1 and TRBJ2-5; D is undetermined. Trimming shortened V by 4 bases and J by 1 base, and 8 bases separated the two germline ends. The CDR3 spans 13 residues. Germline-derived CDR1 and CDR2 are SGHRS and YFSETQ. The CDR3 DNA follows: TGCGCCAGCAGCGAACAGACCCAAGAGACCCAGTACTTC. Encoded protein: CASSEQTQETQYF.

This chain links TRBV11-3 with TRBJ2-1, with a tentative D call TRBD2 (5 bases). CDR3 size: 13 residues. Germline CDR1 reads SGHNT; CDR2 reads YENEEA. Deletions cut 1 base from V and 7 bases from J, with 8 bases between. The CDR3 loop reads CASSLGERNEQFF. CDR3 coding DNA: TGTGCCAGCAGCTTAGGGGAGAGGAATGAGCAGTTCTTC. The full variable domain, with the rest looked up from reference TRBV11-3 and TRBJ2-1, is EAGVVQSPRYKIIEKKQPVAFWCNPISGHNTLYWYLQNLGQGPELLIRYENEEAVDDSQLPKDRFSAERLKGVDSTLKIQPAELGDSAVYLCASSLGERNEQFFGPGTRLTVL.

This clonotype was seen at least ten times. V and J are TRBV7-9 and TRBJ2-2; no clear D. CDR3 length: 14 amino acids. Germline lookup yields CDR1 SEHNR and CDR2 FQNEAQ (reference sequence). V lost 3 bases and J 1 base, leaving 6 bases between the germline ends. CDR3 sequence: CASSLTVNTGELFF. In DNA, the CDR3 is TGTGCCAGCAGCTTGACGGTGAACACCGGGGAGCTGTTTTTT.